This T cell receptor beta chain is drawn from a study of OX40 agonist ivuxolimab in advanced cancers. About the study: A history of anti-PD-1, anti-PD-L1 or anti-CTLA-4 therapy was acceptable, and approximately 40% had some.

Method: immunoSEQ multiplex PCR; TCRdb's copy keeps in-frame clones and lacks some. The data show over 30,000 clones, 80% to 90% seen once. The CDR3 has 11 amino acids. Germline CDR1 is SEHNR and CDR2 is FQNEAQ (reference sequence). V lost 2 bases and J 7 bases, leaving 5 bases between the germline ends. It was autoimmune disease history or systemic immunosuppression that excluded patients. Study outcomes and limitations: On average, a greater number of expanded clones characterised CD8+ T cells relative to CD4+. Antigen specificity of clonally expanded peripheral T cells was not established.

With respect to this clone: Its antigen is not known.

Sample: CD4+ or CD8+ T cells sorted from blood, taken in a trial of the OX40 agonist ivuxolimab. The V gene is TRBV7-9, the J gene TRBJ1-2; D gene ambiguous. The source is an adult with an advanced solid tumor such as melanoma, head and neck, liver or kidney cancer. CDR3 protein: CASSLLVGYTF. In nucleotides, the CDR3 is TGTGCCAGCAGCTTACTGGTTGGCTACACCTTC. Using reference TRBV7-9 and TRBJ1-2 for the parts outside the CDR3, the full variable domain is DTGVSQNPRHKITKRGQNVTFRCDPISEHNRLYWYRQTLGQGPEFLTYFQNEAQLEKSRLLSDRFSAERPKGSFSTLEIQRTEQGDSAMYLCASSLLVGYTFGSGTRLTVV.